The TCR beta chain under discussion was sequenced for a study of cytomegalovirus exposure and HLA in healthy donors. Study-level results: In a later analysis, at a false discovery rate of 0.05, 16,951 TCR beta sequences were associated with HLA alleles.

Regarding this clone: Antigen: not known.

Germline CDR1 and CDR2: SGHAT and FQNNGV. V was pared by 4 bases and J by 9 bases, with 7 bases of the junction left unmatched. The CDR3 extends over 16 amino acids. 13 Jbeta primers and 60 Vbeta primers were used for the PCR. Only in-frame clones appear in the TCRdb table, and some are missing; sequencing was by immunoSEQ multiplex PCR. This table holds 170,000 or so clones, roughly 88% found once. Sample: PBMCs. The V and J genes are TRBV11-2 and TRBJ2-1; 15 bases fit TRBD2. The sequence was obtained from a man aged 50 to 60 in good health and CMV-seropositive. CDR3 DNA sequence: TGTGCCAGCAGCTGGGGACTAGCGGGGGGCTTTGGTGAGCAGTTCTTC. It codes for CASSWGLAGGFGEQFF.